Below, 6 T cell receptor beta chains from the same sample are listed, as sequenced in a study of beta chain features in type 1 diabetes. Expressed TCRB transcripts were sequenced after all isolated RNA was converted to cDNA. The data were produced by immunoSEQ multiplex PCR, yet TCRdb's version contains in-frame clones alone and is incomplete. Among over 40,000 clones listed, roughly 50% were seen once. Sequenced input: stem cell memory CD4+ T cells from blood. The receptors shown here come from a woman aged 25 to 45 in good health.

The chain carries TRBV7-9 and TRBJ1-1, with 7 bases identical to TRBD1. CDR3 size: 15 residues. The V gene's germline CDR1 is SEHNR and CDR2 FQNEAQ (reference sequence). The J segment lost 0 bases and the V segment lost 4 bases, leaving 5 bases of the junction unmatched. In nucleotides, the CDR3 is TGTGCCAGCAGCTCGGGACAGAGTATGAACACTGAAGCTTTCTTT. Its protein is CASSSGQSMNTEAFF. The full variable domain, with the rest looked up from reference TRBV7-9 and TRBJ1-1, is DTGVSQNPRHKITKRGQNVTFRCDPISEHNRLYWYRQTLGQGPEFLTYFQNEAQLEKSRLLSDRFSAERPKGSFSTLEIQRTEQGDSAMYLCASSSGQSMNTEAFFGQGTRLTVV.

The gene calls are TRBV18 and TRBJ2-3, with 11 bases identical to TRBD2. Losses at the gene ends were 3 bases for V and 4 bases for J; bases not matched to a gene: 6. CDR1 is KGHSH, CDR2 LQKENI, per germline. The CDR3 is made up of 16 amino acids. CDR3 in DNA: TGTGCCAGCTCACCGAATAGCGGGAGGGTCCCAGATACGCAGTATTTT. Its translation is CASSPNSGRVPDTQYF.

The CDR3 bases are TGTGCCAGCAGCGTAGCGGGAGGGCGGAATGAGCAGTTCTTC. Residues: CASSVAGGRNEQFF. The genes are TRBV9 and TRBJ2-1; 8 positions agree with TRBD2. Germline assignment: CDR1 SGDLS and CDR2 YYNGEE. This CDR3 is built from 14 residues. J was trimmed by 7 bases and V by 0 bases; bases with no gene match: 3.

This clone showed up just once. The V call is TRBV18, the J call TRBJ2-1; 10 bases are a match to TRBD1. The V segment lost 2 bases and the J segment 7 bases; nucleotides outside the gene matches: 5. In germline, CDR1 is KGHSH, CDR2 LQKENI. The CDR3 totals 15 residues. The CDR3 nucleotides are TGTGCCAGCTCACCAGGGACAGGGGATTTTAATGAGCAGTTCTTC. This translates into CASSPGTGDFNEQFF.

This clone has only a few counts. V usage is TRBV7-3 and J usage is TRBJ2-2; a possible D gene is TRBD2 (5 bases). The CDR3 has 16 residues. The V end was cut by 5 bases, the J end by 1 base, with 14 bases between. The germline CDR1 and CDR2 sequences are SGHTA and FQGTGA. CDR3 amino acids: CASSPHRTLNTGELFF. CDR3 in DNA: TGTGCCAGCAGCCCCCACCGGACTTTGAACACCGGGGAGCTGTTTTTT.

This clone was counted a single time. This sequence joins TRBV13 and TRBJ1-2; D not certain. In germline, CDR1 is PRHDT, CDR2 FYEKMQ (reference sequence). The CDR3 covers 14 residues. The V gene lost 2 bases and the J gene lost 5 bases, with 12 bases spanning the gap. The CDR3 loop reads CASSLQRSAYGYTF. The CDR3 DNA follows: TGTGCCAGCAGCTTACAAAGGAGTGCGTATGGCTACACCTTC. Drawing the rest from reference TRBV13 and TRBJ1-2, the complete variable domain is AAGVIQSPRHLIKEKRETATLKCYPIPRHDTVYWYQQGPGQDPQFLISFYEKMQSDKGSIPDRFSAQQFSDYHSELNMSSLELGDSALYFCASSLQRSAYGYTFGSGTRLTVV.